The clone carrying this TCR beta chain showed up many times. TCRdb reanalysed the 5' RACE reads using MiXCR and keeps one entry per CDR3 protein. Among some 350,000 distinct CDR3 sequences listed, 3% to 4.5% were seen once. This specimen comes from a study of T cells after yellow fever vaccination. After removal of 3 bases from V and 0 bases from J, the junction contained 7 bases not matched to a gene. This CDR3 is built from 16 residues. The germline CDR1 and CDR2 sequences are SGHRS and YFSETQ. This TCR was recovered from a man younger than 35 who received the YFV17D yellow fever vaccine. The sequencing here drew on PBMCs, taken 5 days after the yellow fever booster vaccination. The chain uses TRBV5-1 and TRBJ2-7; 9 bases line up with TRBD2. This chain's CDR3 is CASSSGLAIPSYEQYF. Here the CDR3 DNA reads TGCGCCAGCAGCTCGGGACTAGCAATCCCCTCCTACGAGCAGTACTTC. Full variable domain (missing parts from reference TRBV5-1 and TRBJ2-7): KAGVTQTPRYLIKTRGQQVTLSCSPISGHRSVSWYQQTPGQGLQFLFEYFSETQRNKGNFPGRFSGRQFSNSRSEMNVSTLELGDSALYLCASSSGLAIPSYEQYFGPGTRLTVT.